This T cell receptor beta chain is from a study of blood T cell repertoires in COVID-19. Study at large: T cells, B-cell-depleted T cells, or PBMCs provided the cDNA or gDNA that served as material.

Per the original data handling: Counts of nucleated cells, estimated from reference gene primer amplification, were obtained. Data came from immunoSEQ multiplex PCR; TCRdb stores just in-frame clones and leaves some out. The V and J calls and clone size are taken from that table; D and trimming were inferred from the DNA. The table includes under 250,000 clones, around 88% detected once. The germline V gene encodes CDR1 ENHRY and CDR2 SYGVKD. This CDR3 spans 11 amino acids. V was trimmed by 0 bases and J by 7 bases, leaving 3 bases between them. The sequencing sample was made of peripheral blood. This chain links TRBV10-3 with TRBJ1-2; D is undetermined. This clonotype was sampled from a woman in her twenties or thirties with COVID-19, enrolled during active disease. The CDR3 nucleotides are TGTGCCATCAGTGAGTCGCGTGGCTACACCTTC. Amino acids: CAISESRGYTF.